The present T cell receptor (beta chain) was sequenced within a study of brain T cells in children with intractable seizures. The repertoire was sequenced with immunoSEQ multiplex PCR; TCRdb's copy has only in-frame clones and lacks some. The table records 50,000 to 75,000 clones, approximately 95% of them present only once. The CDR3 is 16 amino acids. Germline V gene data show CDR1 as KGHSH and CDR2 as LQKENI. V lost 2 bases and J lost 1; bases outside the gene matches: 7. The chain couples TRBV18 to TRBJ2-7; 8 bases match TRBD2. Source: peripheral blood, taken at surgery. The receptor was derived from a boy in the first two years of life with focal cortical dysplasia and intractable seizures. The CDR3 is CASSPFSGKESYEQYF. The CDR3 DNA reads TGTGCCAGCTCACCATTTAGCGGGAAAGAGTCCTACGAGCAGTACTTC.